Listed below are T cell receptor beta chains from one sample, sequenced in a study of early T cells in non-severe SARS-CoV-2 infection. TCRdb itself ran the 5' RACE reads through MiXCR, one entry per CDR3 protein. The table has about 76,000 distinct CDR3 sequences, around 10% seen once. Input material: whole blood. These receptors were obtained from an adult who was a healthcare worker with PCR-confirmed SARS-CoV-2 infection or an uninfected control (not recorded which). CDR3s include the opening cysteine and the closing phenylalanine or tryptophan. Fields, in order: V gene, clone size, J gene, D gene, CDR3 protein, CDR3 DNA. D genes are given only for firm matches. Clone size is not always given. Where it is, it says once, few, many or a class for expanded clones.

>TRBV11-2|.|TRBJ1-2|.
CASSKRDNYGYTF
TGTGCCAGCAGCAAGAGGGATAACTATGGCTACACCTTC
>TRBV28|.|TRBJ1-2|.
CASSSSVYGYTF
TGTGCCAGCAGTTCCAGCGTCTATGGCTACACCTTC
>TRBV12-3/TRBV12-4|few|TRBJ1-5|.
CASSLSFTRDYSNQPQHF
TGTGCCAGCAGTTTGAGTTTCACGAGAGATTATAGCAATCAGCCCCAGCATTTT
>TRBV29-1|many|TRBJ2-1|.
CSVEGTVSYNEQFF
TGCAGCGTTGAGGGGACCGTCTCCTACAATGAGCAGTTCTTC
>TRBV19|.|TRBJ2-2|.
CASTRWTADTGELFF
TGTGCCAGTACTCGTTGGACAGCGGACACCGGGGAGCTGTTTTTT
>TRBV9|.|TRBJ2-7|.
CASSVVSGSNEQYF
TGTGCCAGCAGCGTAGTTTCAGGGTCGAACGAGCAGTACTTC
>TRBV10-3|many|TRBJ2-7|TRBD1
CAIRGQGSSYEQYF
TGTGCCATCAGAGGACAGGGGAGCAGCTACGAGCAGTACTTC
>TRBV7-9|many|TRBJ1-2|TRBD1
CASSMMGQGARGYTF
TGTGCCAGCAGCATGATGGGACAGGGGGCTCGCGGCTACACCTTC
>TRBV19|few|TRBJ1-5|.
CASSSEGGRGDQPQHF
TGTGCCAGTAGTAGCGAGGGGGGGAGAGGCGATCAGCCCCAGCATTTT
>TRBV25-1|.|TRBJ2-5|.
CAGEVGETQYF
TGTGCCGGCGAGGTGGGGGAGACCCAGTACTTC
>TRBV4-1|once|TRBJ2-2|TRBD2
CASSQGGGRYTGELFF
TGCGCCAGCAGCCAAGGCGGGGGGCGCTACACCGGGGAGCTGTTTTTT
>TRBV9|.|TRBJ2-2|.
CASSVVTTGELFF
TGTGCCAGCAGCGTAGTTACAACCGGGGAGCTGTTTTTT
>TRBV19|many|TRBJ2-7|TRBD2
CASSQKGGNEQYF
TGTGCCAGTAGTCAAAAGGGAGGGAACGAGCAGTACTTC
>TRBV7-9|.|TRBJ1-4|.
CASSLEGLEEKLFF
TGTGCCAGCAGCTTAGAAGGGCTGGAAGAAAAACTGTTTTTT
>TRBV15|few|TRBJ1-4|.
CATSRRTPEKLFF
TGTGCCACCAGCAGACGGACACCAGAAAAACTGTTTTTT
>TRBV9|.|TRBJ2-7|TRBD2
CASSVGASGAYEQYF
TGTGCCAGCAGCGTAGGGGCTAGCGGGGCCTACGAGCAGTACTTC
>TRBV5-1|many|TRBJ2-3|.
CASSLASPEGADTQYF
TGCGCCAGCAGCTTGGCCTCGCCCGAGGGCGCAGATACGCAGTATTTT
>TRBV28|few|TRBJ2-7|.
CASSLTASYEQYF
TGTGCCAGCAGTTTAACAGCCTCCTACGAGCAGTACTTC
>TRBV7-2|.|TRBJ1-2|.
CASSLGLPYGYTF
TGTGCCAGCAGCTTGGGGCTACCCTATGGCTACACCTTC
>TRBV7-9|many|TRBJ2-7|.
CASSRLVYEQYF
TGTGCCAGCAGCAGACTAGTTTACGAGCAGTACTTC
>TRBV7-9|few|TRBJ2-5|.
CASSQGSQETQYF
TGTGCCAGCAGCCAGGGGTCCCAAGAGACCCAGTACTTC
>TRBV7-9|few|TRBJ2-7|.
CASSLVTGTSEQYF
TGTGCCAGCAGCTTAGTTACAGGGACCTCCGAGCAGTACTTC
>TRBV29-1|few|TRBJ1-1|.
CSVEGQTPEAFF
TGCAGCGTTGAAGGACAGACGCCTGAAGCTTTCTTT
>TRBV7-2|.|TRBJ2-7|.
CASSFFLGDSYEQYF
TGTGCCAGCAGCTTTTTTTTAGGGGACTCCTACGAGCAGTACTTC
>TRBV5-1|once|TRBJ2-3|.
CTSSSPRGMADTQYF
TGCACCAGCAGCTCTCCCAGGGGTATGGCAGATACGCAGTATTTT
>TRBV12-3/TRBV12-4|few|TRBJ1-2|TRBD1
CASSLEGQGANGYTF
TGTGCCAGCAGTTTAGAGGGGCAGGGGGCGAACGGCTACACCTTC
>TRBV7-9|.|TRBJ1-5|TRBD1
CASSLARTGIGNQPQHF
TGTGCCAGCAGCTTAGCCCGGACAGGGATTGGTAATCAGCCCCAGCATTTT
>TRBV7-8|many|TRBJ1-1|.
CASSWDGLNTEAFF
TGTGCCAGCAGCTGGGACGGCTTGAACACTGAAGCTTTCTTT
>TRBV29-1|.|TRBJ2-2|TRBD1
CSVDTGGPTNTGELFF
TGCAGCGTGGACACAGGGGGACCAACGAACACCGGGGAGCTGTTTTTT
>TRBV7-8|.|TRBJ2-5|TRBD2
CASSFRLAGVQETQYF
TGTGCCAGCAGCTTCCGACTAGCGGGGGTTCAAGAGACCCAGTACTTC
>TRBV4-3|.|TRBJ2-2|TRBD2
CASSQDSGGFTGELFF
TGCGCCAGCAGCCAAGACAGCGGGGGCTTCACCGGGGAGCTGTTTTTT
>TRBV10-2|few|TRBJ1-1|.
CASSVSDGNTEAFF
TGCGCCAGCAGTGTTTCGGACGGGAACACTGAAGCTTTCTTT
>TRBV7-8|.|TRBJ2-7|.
CASSFLGHPGEEQYF
TGTGCCAGCAGCTTCCTGGGACACCCCGGGGAAGAGCAGTACTTC
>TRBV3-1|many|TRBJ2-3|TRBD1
CASSPATVDRGRADTQYF
TGTGCCAGCAGCCCCGCCACCGTTGACAGGGGGCGCGCAGATACGCAGTATTTT
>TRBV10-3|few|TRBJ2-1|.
CAISAGGHEQFF
TGTGCCATCAGTGCCGGGGGCCATGAGCAGTTCTTC
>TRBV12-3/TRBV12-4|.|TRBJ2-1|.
CASSFGGNEQFF
TGTGCCAGCAGTTTCGGGGGCAATGAGCAGTTCTTC
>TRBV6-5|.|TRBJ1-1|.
CASSSLMLASEAFF
TGTGCCAGCAGTAGCCTAATGCTAGCGTCTGAAGCTTTCTTT
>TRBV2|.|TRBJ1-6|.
CASSEALGVGSPLHF
TGTGCCAGCAGTGAAGCCCTTGGGGTGGGGTCACCCCTCCACTTT
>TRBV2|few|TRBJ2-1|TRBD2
CASSPRLAGVNEQFF
TGTGCCAGCAGTCCTAGACTAGCGGGGGTCAATGAGCAGTTCTTC
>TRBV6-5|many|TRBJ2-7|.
CASSFNSGDSYEQYF
TGTGCCAGCAGCTTTAATTCGGGGGACTCCTACGAGCAGTACTTC
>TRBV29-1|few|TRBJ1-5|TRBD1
CSAAGTGDQPQHF
TGCAGCGCTGCCGGGACAGGGGATCAGCCCCAGCATTTT
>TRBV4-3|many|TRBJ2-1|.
CASSQDLSRGNEQFF
TGCGCCAGCAGCCAAGATTTGAGTAGGGGGAATGAGCAGTTCTTC
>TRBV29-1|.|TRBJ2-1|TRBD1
CSVEDNGQDYNEQFF
TGCAGCGTTGAAGATAACGGACAGGACTACAATGAGCAGTTCTTC
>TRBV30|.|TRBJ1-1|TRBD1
CAWSAGQGRNTEAFF
TGTGCCTGGAGCGCCGGACAGGGAAGGAACACTGAAGCTTTCTTT
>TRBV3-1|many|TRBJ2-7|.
CASSQDLRSSEQYF
TGTGCCAGCAGCCAAGACCTCCGAAGTTCCGAGCAGTACTTC
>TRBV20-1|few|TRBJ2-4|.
CSAREGGLAKNIQYF
TGCAGTGCTAGAGAGGGCGGACTAGCCAAAAACATTCAGTACTTC
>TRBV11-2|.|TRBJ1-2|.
CASLRGAGYTF
TGTGCCAGCCTCCGCGGGGCCGGCTACACCTTC
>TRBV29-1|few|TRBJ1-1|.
CSGRTVEAEAFF
TGCAGCGGGAGGACCGTCGAAGCTGAAGCTTTCTTT
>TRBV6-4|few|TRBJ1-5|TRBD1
CASSPGTGVQPQHF
TGTGCCAGCAGTCCCGGGACAGGGGTACAGCCCCAGCATTTT
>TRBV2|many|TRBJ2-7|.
CASSLGTEEQYF
TGTGCCAGCAGTTTAGGGACGGAAGAGCAGTACTTC
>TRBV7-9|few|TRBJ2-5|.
CASSSRGPAETQYF
TGTGCCAGCAGCTCCAGGGGACCAGCGGAGACCCAGTACTTC
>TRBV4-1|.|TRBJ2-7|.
CASSQEHRPYEQYF
TGCGCCAGCAGCCAAGAGCACAGGCCCTACGAGCAGTACTTC
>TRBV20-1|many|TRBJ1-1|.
CSARDARPSTFSEAFF
TGCAGTGCTAGAGATGCGCGACCTTCAACATTCTCTGAAGCTTTCTTT
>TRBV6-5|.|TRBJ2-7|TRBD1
CASSWTGGTYEQYF
TGTGCCAGCAGTTGGACAGGGGGCACCTACGAGCAGTACTTC